This record concerns one T cell receptor beta chain sequence. These data belong to a study of preoperative IRX-2 immunotherapy in early breast cancer. The treatment was: preoperative locoregional IRX-2 cytokine immunotherapy. This phase Ib study tested locoregional IRX-2 cytokine immunotherapy given before surgery. The CDR3 totals 17 residues. Trimming took 3 bases from V and 4 from J, leaving 22 bases between them. CDR1 and CDR2 from the germline V gene are SGHDT and YYEEEE. Here immunoSEQ multiplex PCR was the method, and the copy in TCRdb shows in-frame clones only, minus some. The table includes roughly 57,000 clones, roughly 94% detected once.

The receptor comes from a human donor with breast cancer. Specimen collection occurred from a patient treated with IRX-2 immunotherapy. The V call is TRBV5-6, the J call TRBJ1-1; no clear D. Written as DNA, the CDR3 is TGTGCCAGCAGCTGGGCCGGTCTCCCCCCCGGGCTCACTGAAGCTTTCTTT. Protein: CASSWAGLPPGLTEAFF.